This T cell receptor (beta chain) stems from a study of OX40 agonist ivuxolimab in advanced cancers. Study conclusions and caveats: Certain nonresponders additionally had low normalized T-cell clonal expansion.

TCRdb keeps only in-frame clones here, not all; method: immunoSEQ multiplex PCR. The profile shows about 46,000 clones, approximately 83% of them singletons. This CDR3 comprises 13 residues. V shed 0 bases and J shed 10 bases, with 10 bases lying between them. Germline V gives CDR1 LGHNA, CDR2 YSLEER. With respect to this clone: The target antigen is unknown.

This clonotype was sampled from an adult with an advanced solid tumor such as melanoma, head and neck, liver or kidney cancer. Sequences were derived from CD4+ or CD8+ T cells sorted from blood, sampled in a trial of the OX40 agonist ivuxolimab. The chain employs TRBV4-3 and TRBJ2-1; no clear D gene. CDR3 region: CASSQDLSGEQFF. CDR3 in DNA: TGCGCCAGCAGCCAAGATCTAAGTGGCGAGCAGTTCTTC.